This passage covers 30 T cell receptor beta chains from one sample sequenced in a study of blood T cell repertoires in COVID-19. Sequencing used immunoSEQ multiplex PCR; TCRdb keeps in-frame clones, though not all of them. The table shows some 80,000 clones, with 75% to 95% occurring only once. What was sequenced was peripheral blood. These receptors originate from an elderly woman with acute or convalescent COVID-19.

This clone was recorded once. The chain combines TRBV11-2 with TRBJ1-4; TRBD1 agrees at 9 bases. V shed 6 bases and J 5 bases; nucleotides not matched to a gene: 4. The CDR3 runs 14 residues. Per the germline V gene, CDR1 is SGHAT and CDR2 is FQNNGV. CDR3 nucleotide sequence: TGTGCCAGCAGGTTGGGGACAGGGAATGAAAAACTGTTTTTT. Its translation: CASRLGTGNEKLFF.

The genes are TRBV5-1 and TRBJ2-7; 7 bases fit TRBD1. CDR3 length: 14 residues. J was trimmed by 2 bases and V by 2 bases; bases with no gene match: 4. Germline loops: CDR1 SGHRS, CDR2 YFSETQ. CDR3 in DNA: TGCGCCAGCAGCTTCCCAGGGGGAACCTACGAGCAGTACTTC. This translates into CASSFPGGTYEQYF.

This clone appeared a single time. The rearrangement joins TRBV19 to TRBJ2-7; 10 bases map to TRBD1. There are 13 residues in the CDR3. V lost 3 bases to trimming and J lost 5 bases; unmatched junction nucleotides: 1. The germline CDR1 and CDR2 sequences are LNHDA and SQIVND (reference sequence). CDR3 in DNA: TGTGCCAGTAGTATTGGGACAGGGGACGAGCAGTACTTC. This gives the protein CASSIGTGDEQYF.

This chain links TRBV5-4 with TRBJ1-4; D remains ambiguous. Germline V CDR1 and CDR2: SGHNT, YYREEE (reference sequence). V lost 2 bases to trimming and J lost 7 bases, with 12 bases between them. The CDR3 length is 14 residues. The CDR3 DNA follows: TGTGCCAGCAGCTTAAGTACAGTTGGTGAAAAACTGTTTTTT. Its protein is CASSLSTVGEKLFF. The full variable domain, completed using reference TRBV5-4 and TRBJ1-4, is ETGVTQSPTHLIKTRGQQVTLRCSSQSGHNTVSWYQQALGQGPQFIFQYYREEENGRGNFPPRFSGLQFPNYSSELNVNALELDDSALYLCASSLSTVGEKLFFGSGTQLSVL.

The V and J genes are TRBV5-1 and TRBJ1-2; 7 positions match TRBD1. Germline values: CDR1 SGHRS, CDR2 YFSETQ. CDR3 size: 13 residues. J was trimmed by 6 bases and V by 4 bases; bases with no gene match: 6. The CDR3 protein is CASSPQTGDGYTF. The CDR3 nucleotides read TGCGCCAGCAGCCCTCAAACAGGGGATGGCTACACCTTC.

The V gene is TRBV21-1, the J gene TRBJ2-3; the table names TRBD2, a call not compared with the DNA. TRBV21-1 is a known pseudogene. This CDR3 comprises 22 residues. The CDR3 DNA is TGTGCCAGCAGCAAAAATTCTAACGTTACTAGCGGGGGGTATTCTAGCACAGATACGCAGTATTTT. Translation gives CASSKNSNVTSGGYSSTDTQYF.

V gene TRBV6-5 combines with J gene TRBJ2-3; 8 bases line up with TRBD2. Germline-derived CDR1 and CDR2 are MNHEY and SVGAGI. This CDR3 comprises 16 residues. With V trimmed by 4 bases and J by 4 bases, 10 bases remained unmatched. The CDR3, as DNA: TGTGCCAGCAGTTTCACTTTCGGGAGGGTTGCAGATACGCAGTATTTT. Amino acid sequence: CASSFTFGRVADTQYF.

The rearrangement joins TRBV6-5 to TRBJ2-5, with 8 bases aligning to TRBD2. The CDR3 totals 14 residues. CDR1 MNHEY and CDR2 SVGAGI come from the germline V gene. V lost 6 bases to trimming and J lost 4 bases; unmatched junction nucleotides: 7. The DNA for the CDR3 is TGTGCCAGCAGCCTCCGGGGGGGGAGAGAGACCCAGTACTTC. This codes for CASSLRGGRETQYF.

CDR3 coding DNA: TGTGCCAGCAGCCAGGAATCGGGGGGCTACACCTTC. Its protein is CASSQESGGYTF. This chain links TRBV7-2 with TRBJ1-2, with D hard to call. The CDR3 extends over 12 amino acids. V was cut by 5 bases and J by 8 bases, with 12 bases left in between. Germline values: CDR1 SGHTA, CDR2 FQGNSA.

The J gene is TRBJ1-5, the V gene TRBV28, with 7 bases that match TRBD1. The V segment lost 3 bases and the J segment 7 bases; nucleotides outside the gene matches: 9. This CDR3 region has 15 residues. Germline V gives CDR1 MDHEN, CDR2 SYDVKM. In DNA form, the CDR3 reads TGTGCCAGCAGTTTGCCTACAGGGGCGGGCCAGCCCCAGCATTTT. Its translation is CASSLPTGAGQPQHF.

The chain has TRBV20-1 and TRBJ1-1; TRBD1 is a possible D gene (5 bases). In germline, CDR1 is DFQATT, CDR2 SNEGSKA (reference sequence). CDR3 length: 11 amino acids. V lost 5 bases and J 7 bases, leaving 11 bases between the germline ends. Here the CDR3 DNA reads TGCAGTGCTCAAGACAGCTTTGAAGCTTTCTTT. It codes for CSAQDSFEAFF.

This clone was detected only once. The chain couples TRBV18 to TRBJ1-3; D uncertain. CDR1 and CDR2 from the germline V gene are KGHSH and LQKENI. The V and J ends lost 2 bases and 0 bases respectively, with 8 bases between them. The CDR3 loop spans 15 amino acids. CDR3 coding DNA: TGTGCCAGCTCACCAGGGCATAGCTCTGGAAACACCATATATTTT. This codes for CASSPGHSSGNTIYF.

The chain couples TRBV5-4 to TRBJ1-2; tentatively, D is TRBD1 (5 bases). CDR1 and CDR2 (germline): SGHNT, YYREEE (reference sequence). Trimming shortened V by 0 bases and J by 7 bases, and 10 bases separated the two germline ends. The CDR3 consists of 13 residues. In nucleotides, the CDR3 is TGTGCCAGCAGCTTGGAGGGGTTGGGTGGCTACACCTTC. Translation: CASSLEGLGGYTF.

The chain combines TRBV9 with TRBJ2-2; 7 positions match TRBD2. With 7 bases clipped from V and 4 bases from J, the junction kept 7 bases outside the gene matches. CDR3 length equals 14 residues. In germline, CDR1 is SGDLS, CDR2 YYNGEE. The CDR3 bases are TGTGCCAGCGGGGCGGGAGTTTTCACCGGGGAGCTGTTTTTT. It yields the protein CASGAGVFTGELFF.

The chain is built from TRBV10-3 and TRBJ1-6; a possible D gene is TRBD1 (6 bases). The germline V gene has CDR1 ENHRY and CDR2 SYGVKD. V was pared by 8 bases and J by 11 bases, with 22 bases between. The CDR3 is 15 amino acids. This chain's CDR3 is CAIGSITGQVAPLHF. The CDR3 bases are TGTGCCATCGGGAGCATAACAGGGCAGGTAGCACCCCTCCACTTT.

The chain has TRBV28 and TRBJ2-7, with D possibly TRBD1 on 6 matching bases. Germline CDR1 and CDR2: MDHEN and SYDVKM. There are 13 residues in the CDR3. V shed 5 bases and J shed 3 bases, with 11 bases lying between them. CDR3 in amino acids: CASSPTQGYEQYF. CDR3 coding DNA: TGTGCCAGCAGTCCTACACAGGGCTACGAGCAGTACTTC.

The chain uses TRBV6-5 and TRBJ2-1; 9 bases line up with TRBD1. The CDR3 sequence is 14 residues long. V dropped 10 bases and J dropped 7; count of bases not matched to a gene: 11. CDR1 MNHEY and CDR2 SVGAGI come from the germline V gene. The DNA of the CDR3 is TGTGCCATCAACCGGGACAGGGTTAGTAATGAGCAGTTCTTC. Its translation is CAINRDRVSNEQFF.

This chain joins TRBV13 and TRBJ2-3; a weak D match, TRBD2 (5 bases). Trimming took 1 base from V and 6 from J, leaving 14 bases between them. The CDR3 is 15 residues long. Germline V gene data show CDR1 as PRHDT and CDR2 as FYEKMQ (reference sequence). This CDR3 reads CASSLESGGYDTQYF. In DNA form, the CDR3 reads TGTGCCAGCAGCTTAGAGTCTGGCGGGTACGATACGCAGTATTTT. Based on the CDR3 plus reference TRBV13 and TRBJ2-3, the full variable domain is AAGVIQSPRHLIKEKRETATLKCYPIPRHDTVYWYQQGPGQDPQFLISFYEKMQSDKGSIPDRFSAQQFSDYHSELNMSSLELGDSALYFCASSLESGGYDTQYFGPGTRLTVL.

This clone was found once. This chain joins TRBV20-1 and TRBJ2-7; no firm D call. Trimming took 3 bases from V and 6 from J, leaving 3 bases between them. The germline V gene has CDR1 DFQATT and CDR2 SNEGSKA (reference sequence). CDR3 length equals 9 residues. CDR3 sequence reads: CSARAEQYF. The CDR3 DNA is TGCAGTGCTAGGGCCGAGCAGTACTTC.

V and J are TRBV11-1 and TRBJ1-2, with D unclear. Trimming stripped 1 base from V and 8 bases from J, with 14 bases between. Germline CDR1 and CDR2: SGHAT and FQDESV (reference sequence). The CDR3 consists of 14 residues. This CDR3 is CASSLDRRKRGYTF. The CDR3 DNA reads TGTGCCAGCAGCTTAGATCGGCGGAAGAGGGGCTACACCTTC.

The V call is TRBV11-1, the J call TRBJ2-1; weak D call: TRBD2 (6 bases). Germline CDR1 SGHAT, CDR2 FQDESV (reference sequence). Deletions cut 1 base from V and 7 bases from J, with 14 bases between. CDR3 size: 15 residues. The chain's CDR3 is CASSLGAGLGNEQFF. CDR3 nucleotides: TGTGCCAGCAGCTTAGGGGCGGGATTGGGGAATGAGCAGTTCTTC.

The CDR3 nucleotides read TGTGCCAGCAGTTACGAGGCGCGCTTCTATGGCTACACCTTC. It encodes CASSYEARFYGYTF. The chain links TRBV6-2 or TRBV6-3 to TRBJ1-2, with D unresolved. The V gene's germline CDR1 is MNHEY and CDR2 SVGEGT. There are 14 residues in the CDR3. The V and J ends lost 2 bases and 4 bases respectively, with 11 bases between them.

The J gene is TRBJ2-1, the V gene TRBV5-1, with 11 bases fitting TRBD2. V was pared by 1 base and J by 9 bases, with 9 bases of the junction left unmatched. Looked up from germline, CDR1 is SGHRS and CDR2 is YFSETQ. The CDR3 spans 16 residues. The CDR3 nucleotides are TGCGCCAGCAGCTTGTACCCCGGGACTAGCGGAGCTGAGCAGTTCTTC. As protein: CASSLYPGTSGAEQFF.

The V and J genes are TRBV7-9 and TRBJ1-1; D may be TRBD1 (6 bases). V lost 5 bases, J lost 2 bases, and 12 bases lay in between. The CDR3 has 14 amino acids. From germline, CDR1 is SEHNR and CDR2 FQNEAQ (reference sequence). CDR3: CASSHRETNTEAFF. In nucleotides, the CDR3 is TGTGCCAGCAGCCACAGGGAAACTAACACTGAAGCTTTCTTT.

The chain couples TRBV5-1 to TRBJ2-7; 8 nucleotides align to TRBD1. This CDR3 is 17 amino acids long. J was trimmed by 3 bases and V by 0 bases; bases with no gene match: 11. In germline, CDR1 is SGHRS, CDR2 YFSETQ. The CDR3 here is CASSLEPLQGVFYEQYF. In DNA form, the CDR3 reads TGCGCCAGCAGCTTGGAACCTTTACAGGGGGTTTTCTACGAGCAGTACTTC.

V and J are TRBV7-2 and TRBJ2-6; 12 bases line up with TRBD2. CDR3 length: 18 amino acids. Per the germline V gene, CDR1 is SGHTA and CDR2 is FQGNSA. Germline trimming cut 8 bases from V and 0 bases from J; bases unmatched to any gene: 8. DNA of the CDR3: TGTGCCAGCGGTAAATGGACTAGCGGGAACTCTGGGGCCAACGTCCTGACTTTC. This sequence encodes CASGKWTSGNSGANVLTF.

The V call is TRBV11-2, the J call TRBJ2-5, with a tentative D call TRBD2 (6 bases). The CDR3 runs to 14 residues. Germline V lookup: CDR1 SGHAT, CDR2 FQNNGV. Trimming cost V 3 bases and J 5 bases, with 13 bases left between them. The CDR3 DNA follows: TGTGCCAGCAGCTTGGGAGGTCCTTTGGAGACCCAGTACTTC. It translates to CASSLGGPLETQYF.

The chain couples TRBV28 to TRBJ2-1; D is uncertain. Germline loops: CDR1 MDHEN, CDR2 SYDVKM. V dropped 7 bases and J dropped 5 bases, with 9 bases sitting between them. CDR3 length equals 12 residues. CDR3 sequence (DNA): TGTGCCAGCACGCGGTGGGACAATGAGCAGTTCTTC. This encodes CASTRWDNEQFF.

The rearrangement joins TRBV7-2 to TRBJ2-7, with no clear D. The CDR3 consists of 13 residues. With 0 bases removed from V and 7 bases from J, the gap between germline ends came to 10 bases. The germline CDR1 and CDR2 sequences are SGHTA and FQGNSA. The CDR3 region has the DNA TGTGCCAGCAGCTTAGCGGCCGCTTTTGAGCAGTACTTC. This translates into CASSLAAAFEQYF.

The rearrangement links TRBV5-1 to TRBJ1-4; the match to TRBD1 covers 8 bases. This CDR3 comprises 14 residues. Germline assignment: CDR1 SGHRS and CDR2 YFSETQ. The J segment lost 6 bases and the V segment lost 3 bases, leaving 4 bases of the junction unmatched. In DNA form, the CDR3 reads TGCGCCAGCAGCTCGAAGGGACAGGATGAAAAACTGTTTTTT. Its translation is CASSSKGQDEKLFF.